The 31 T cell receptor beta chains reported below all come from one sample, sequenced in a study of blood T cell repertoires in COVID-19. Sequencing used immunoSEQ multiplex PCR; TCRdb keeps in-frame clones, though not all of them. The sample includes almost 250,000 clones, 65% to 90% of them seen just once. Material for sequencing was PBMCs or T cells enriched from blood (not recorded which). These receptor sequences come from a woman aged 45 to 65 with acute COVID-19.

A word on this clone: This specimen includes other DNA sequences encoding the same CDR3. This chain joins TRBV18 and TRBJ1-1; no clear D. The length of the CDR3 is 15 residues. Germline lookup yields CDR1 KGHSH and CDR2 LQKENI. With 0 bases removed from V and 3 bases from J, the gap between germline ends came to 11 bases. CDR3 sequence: CASSPPVGRDTEAFF. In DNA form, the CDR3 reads TGTGCCAGCTCACCACCGGTAGGGAGGGACACTGAAGCTTTCTTT.

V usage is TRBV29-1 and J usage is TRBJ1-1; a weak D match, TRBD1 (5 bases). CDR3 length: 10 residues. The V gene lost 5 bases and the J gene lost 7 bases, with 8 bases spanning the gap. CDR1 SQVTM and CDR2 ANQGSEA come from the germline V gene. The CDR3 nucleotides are TGCAGCGTTTTAAGGGGTGAAGCTTTCTTT. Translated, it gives CSVLRGEAFF.

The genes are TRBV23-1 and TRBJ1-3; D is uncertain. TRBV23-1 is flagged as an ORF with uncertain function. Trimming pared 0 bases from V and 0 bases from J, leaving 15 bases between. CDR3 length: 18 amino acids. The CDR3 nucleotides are TGCGCCAGCAGTCAATCGAACGGGGAGTCGAGCTCTGGAAACACCATATATTTT. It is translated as CASSQSNGESSSGNTIYF.

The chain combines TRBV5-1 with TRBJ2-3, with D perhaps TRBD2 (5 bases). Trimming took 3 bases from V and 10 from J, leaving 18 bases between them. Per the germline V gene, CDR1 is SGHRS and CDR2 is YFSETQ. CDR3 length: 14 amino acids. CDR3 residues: CASSSTTSQEAQYF. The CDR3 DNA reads TGCGCCAGCAGCTCGACTACCTCCCAGGAGGCGCAGTATTTT.

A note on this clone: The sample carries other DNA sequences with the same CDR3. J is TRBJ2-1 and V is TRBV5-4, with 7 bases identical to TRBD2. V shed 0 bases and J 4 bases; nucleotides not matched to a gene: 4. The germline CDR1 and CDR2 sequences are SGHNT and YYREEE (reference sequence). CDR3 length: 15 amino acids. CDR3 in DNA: TGTGCCAGCAGCTTGGGCAGCGGGGCTTACAATGAGCAGTTCTTC. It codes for CASSLGSGAYNEQFF.

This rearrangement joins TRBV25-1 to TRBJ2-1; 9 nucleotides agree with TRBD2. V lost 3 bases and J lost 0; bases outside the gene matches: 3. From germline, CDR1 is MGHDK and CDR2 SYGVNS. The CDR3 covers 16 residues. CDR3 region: CASSDASGDSYNEQFF. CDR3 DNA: TGTGCCAGCAGTGATGCTAGCGGGGACTCCTACAATGAGCAGTTCTTC.

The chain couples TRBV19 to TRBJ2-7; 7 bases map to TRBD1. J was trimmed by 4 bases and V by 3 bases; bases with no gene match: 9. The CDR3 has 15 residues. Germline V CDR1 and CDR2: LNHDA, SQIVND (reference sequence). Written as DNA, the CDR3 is TGTGCCAGTAGTATTGCGCAGGGGGTGGGGTACGAGCAGTACTTC. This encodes CASSIAQGVGYEQYF. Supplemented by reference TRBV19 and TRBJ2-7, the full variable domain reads DGGITQSPKYLFRKEGQNVTLSCEQNLNHDAMYWYRQDPGQGLRLIYYSQIVNDFQKGDIAEGYSVSREKKESFPLTVTSAQKNPTAFYLCASSIAQGVGYEQYFGPGTRLTVT.

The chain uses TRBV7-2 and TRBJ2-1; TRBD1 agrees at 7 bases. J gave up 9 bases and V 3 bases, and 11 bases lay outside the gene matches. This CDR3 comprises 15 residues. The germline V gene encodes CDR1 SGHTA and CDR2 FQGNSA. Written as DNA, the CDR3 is TGTGCCAGCAGCTTGACAGGGTATGGTACTCGTGAGCAGTTCTTC. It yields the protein CASSLTGYGTREQFF.

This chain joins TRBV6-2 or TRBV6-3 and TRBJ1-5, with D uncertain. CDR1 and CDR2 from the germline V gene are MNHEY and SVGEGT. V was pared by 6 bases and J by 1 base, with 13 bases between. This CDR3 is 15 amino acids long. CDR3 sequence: CASSPWASSNQPQHF. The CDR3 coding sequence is TGTGCCAGCAGCCCCTGGGCGTCCAGCAATCAGCCCCAGCATTTT.

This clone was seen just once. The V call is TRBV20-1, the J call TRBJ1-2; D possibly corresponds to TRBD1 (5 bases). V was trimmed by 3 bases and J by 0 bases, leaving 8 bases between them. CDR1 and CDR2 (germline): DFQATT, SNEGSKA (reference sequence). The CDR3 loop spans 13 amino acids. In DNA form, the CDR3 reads TGCAGTGCTAGTCAGGACACTAACTATGGCTACACCTTC. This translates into CSASQDTNYGYTF.

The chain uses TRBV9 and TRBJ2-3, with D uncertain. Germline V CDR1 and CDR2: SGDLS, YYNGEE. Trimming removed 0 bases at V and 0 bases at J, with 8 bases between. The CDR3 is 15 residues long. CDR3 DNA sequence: TGTGCCAGCAGCGTAGGCGGCCATAGCACAGATACGCAGTATTTT. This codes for CASSVGGHSTDTQYF.

The chain's CDR3 is CASRTTGGGYTF. CDR3 sequence (DNA): TGTGCCAGCAGGACGACAGGGGGCGGCTACACCTTC. The rearrangement joins TRBV6-5 to TRBJ1-2; 10 bases are a match to TRBD1. The germline CDR1 and CDR2 sequences are MNHEY and SVGAGI. The J segment lost 8 bases and the V segment lost 6 bases, leaving 3 bases of the junction unmatched. The CDR3 runs to 12 residues.

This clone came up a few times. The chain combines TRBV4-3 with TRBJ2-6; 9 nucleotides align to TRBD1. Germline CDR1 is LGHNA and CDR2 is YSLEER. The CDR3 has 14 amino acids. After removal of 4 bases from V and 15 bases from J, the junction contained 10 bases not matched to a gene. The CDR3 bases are TGCGCCAGCAGCCCAACACAGGACAGGGGATCCCTGACTTTC. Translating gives CASSPTQDRGSLTF.

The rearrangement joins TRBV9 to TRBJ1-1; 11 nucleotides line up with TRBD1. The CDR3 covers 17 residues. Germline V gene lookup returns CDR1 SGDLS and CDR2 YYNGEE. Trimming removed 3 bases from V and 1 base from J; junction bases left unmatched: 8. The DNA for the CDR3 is TGTGCCAGCAGCGCCCTTGGACAGGGGGCCGGGAACACTGAAGCTTTCTTT. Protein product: CASSALGQGAGNTEAFF.

The CDR3 DNA reads as TGTGCCAGTAGTATTCGGTTTCACTATGGCTACACCTTC. Encoded protein: CASSIRFHYGYTF. V is TRBV19 and J is TRBJ1-2; D not resolved. V was cut by 3 bases and J by 3 bases, with 8 bases left in between. Germline CDR1 LNHDA, CDR2 SQIVND (reference sequence). The CDR3 contains 13 residues.

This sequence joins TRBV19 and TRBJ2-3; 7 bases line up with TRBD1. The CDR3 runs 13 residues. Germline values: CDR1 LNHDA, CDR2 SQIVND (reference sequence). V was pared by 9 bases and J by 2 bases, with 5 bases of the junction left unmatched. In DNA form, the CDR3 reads TGTGCCAGCCGGGACAGACACACAGATACGCAGTATTTT. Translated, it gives CASRDRHTDTQYF.

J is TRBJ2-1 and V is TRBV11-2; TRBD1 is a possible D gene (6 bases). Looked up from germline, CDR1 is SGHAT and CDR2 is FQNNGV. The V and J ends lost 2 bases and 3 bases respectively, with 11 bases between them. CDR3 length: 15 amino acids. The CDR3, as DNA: TGTGCCAGCAGCTTATCAGGGGCGGTCTACAATGAGCAGTTCTTC. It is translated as CASSLSGAVYNEQFF.

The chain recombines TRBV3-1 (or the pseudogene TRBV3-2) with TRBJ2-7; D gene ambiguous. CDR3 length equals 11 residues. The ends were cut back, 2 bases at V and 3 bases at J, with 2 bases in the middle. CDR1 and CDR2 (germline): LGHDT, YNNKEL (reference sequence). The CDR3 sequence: CASSQHYEQYF. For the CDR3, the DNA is TGTGCCAGCAGCCAACACTACGAGCAGTACTTC.

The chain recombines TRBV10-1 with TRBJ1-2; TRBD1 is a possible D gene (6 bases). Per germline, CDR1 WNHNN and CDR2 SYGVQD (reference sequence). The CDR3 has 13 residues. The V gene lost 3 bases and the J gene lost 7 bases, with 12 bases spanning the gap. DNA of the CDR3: TGCGCCAGCAGTGAACAGGGTTCTGGTGGCTACACCTTC. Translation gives CASSEQGSGGYTF.

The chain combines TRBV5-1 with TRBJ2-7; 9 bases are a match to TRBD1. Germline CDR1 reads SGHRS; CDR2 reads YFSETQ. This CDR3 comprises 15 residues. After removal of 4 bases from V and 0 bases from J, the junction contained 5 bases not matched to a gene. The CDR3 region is CASSPTGGPSYEQYF. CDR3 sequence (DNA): TGCGCCAGCAGCCCGACAGGGGGACCCTCCTACGAGCAGTACTTC. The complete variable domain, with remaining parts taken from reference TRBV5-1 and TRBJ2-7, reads KAGVTQTPRYLIKTRGQQVTLSCSPISGHRSVSWYQQTPGQGLQFLFEYFSETQRNKGNFPGRFSGRQFSNSRSEMNVSTLELGDSALYLCASSPTGGPSYEQYFGPGTRLTVT.

The CDR3 DNA is TGTGCCAGCAGCCCGCGGACACCCCACACTGAAGCTTTCTTT. Translation: CASSPRTPHTEAFF. This sequence joins TRBV3-1 (or the pseudogene TRBV3-2) and TRBJ1-1; perhaps TRBD1 as D (5 bases). In germline, CDR1 is LGHDT, CDR2 YNNKEL (reference sequence). The CDR3 has 14 residues. V gave up 4 bases and J gave up 3 bases, with 12 bases separating them.

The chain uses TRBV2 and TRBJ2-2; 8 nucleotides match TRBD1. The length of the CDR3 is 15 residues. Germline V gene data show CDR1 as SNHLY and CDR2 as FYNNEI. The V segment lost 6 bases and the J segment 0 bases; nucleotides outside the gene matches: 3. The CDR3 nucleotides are TGTGCCAGCAGCCTCAGGGGGCCGAACACCGGGGAGCTGTTTTTT. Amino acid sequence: CASSLRGPNTGELFF. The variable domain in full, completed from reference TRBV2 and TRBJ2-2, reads EPEVTQTPSHQVTQMGQEVILRCVPISNHLYFYWYRQILGQKVEFLVSFYNNEISEKSEIFDDQFSVERPDGSNFTLKIRSTKLEDSAMYFCASSLRGPNTGELFFGEGSRLTVL.

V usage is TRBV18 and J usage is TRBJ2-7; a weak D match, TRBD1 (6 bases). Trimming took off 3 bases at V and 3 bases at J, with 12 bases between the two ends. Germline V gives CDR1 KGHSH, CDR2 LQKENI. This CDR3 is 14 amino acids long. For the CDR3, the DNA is TGTGCCAGCTCACCCCCAGGGGTCCTCTACGAGCAGTACTTC. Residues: CASSPPGVLYEQYF. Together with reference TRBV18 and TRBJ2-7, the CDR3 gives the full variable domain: NAGVMQNPRHLVRRRGQEARLRCSPMKGHSHVYWYRQLPEEGLKFMVYLQKENIIDESGMPKERFSAEFPKEGPSILRIQQVVRGDSAAYFCASSPPGVLYEQYFGPGTRLTVT.

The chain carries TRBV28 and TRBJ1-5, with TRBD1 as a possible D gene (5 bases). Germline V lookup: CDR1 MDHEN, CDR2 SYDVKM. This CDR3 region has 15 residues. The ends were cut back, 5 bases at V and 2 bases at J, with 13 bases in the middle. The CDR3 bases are TGTGCCAGCAGTGCCCAGGGTTTGGGCAATCAGCCCCAGCATTTT. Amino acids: CASSAQGLGNQPQHF.

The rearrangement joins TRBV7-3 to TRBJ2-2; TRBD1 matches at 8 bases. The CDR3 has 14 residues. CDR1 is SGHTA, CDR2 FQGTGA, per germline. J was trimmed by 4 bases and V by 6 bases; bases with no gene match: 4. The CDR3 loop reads CASRTQGATGELFF. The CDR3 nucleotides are TGTGCCAGCAGGACCCAGGGGGCCACCGGGGAGCTGTTTTTT.

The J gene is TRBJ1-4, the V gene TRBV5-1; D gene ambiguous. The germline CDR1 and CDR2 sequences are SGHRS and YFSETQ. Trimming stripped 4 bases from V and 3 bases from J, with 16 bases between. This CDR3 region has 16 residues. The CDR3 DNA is TGCGCCAGCAGCCAAAGCCGAGGTGCATCTAATGAAAAACTGTTTTTT. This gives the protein CASSQSRGASNEKLFF.

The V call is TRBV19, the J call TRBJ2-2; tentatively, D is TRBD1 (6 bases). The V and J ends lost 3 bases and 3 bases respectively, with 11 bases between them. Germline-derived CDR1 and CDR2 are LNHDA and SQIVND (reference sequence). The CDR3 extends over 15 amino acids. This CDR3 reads CASSIWTVYTGELFF. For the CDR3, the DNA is TGTGCCAGTAGTATCTGGACAGTATACACCGGGGAGCTGTTTTTT.

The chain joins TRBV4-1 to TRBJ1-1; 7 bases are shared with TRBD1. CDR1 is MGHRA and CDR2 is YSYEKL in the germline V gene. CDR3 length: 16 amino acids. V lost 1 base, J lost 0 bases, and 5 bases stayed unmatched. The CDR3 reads CASSQVTGPLNTEAFF. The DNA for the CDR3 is TGCGCCAGCAGCCAAGTGACAGGGCCCCTGAACACTGAAGCTTTCTTT.

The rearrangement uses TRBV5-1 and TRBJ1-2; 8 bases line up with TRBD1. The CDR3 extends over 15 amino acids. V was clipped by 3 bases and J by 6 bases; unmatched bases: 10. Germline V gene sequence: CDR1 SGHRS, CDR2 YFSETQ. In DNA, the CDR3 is TGCGCCAGCAGCTCGCTACTGGACAGGGACCATGGCTACACCTTC. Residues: CASSSLLDRDHGYTF.

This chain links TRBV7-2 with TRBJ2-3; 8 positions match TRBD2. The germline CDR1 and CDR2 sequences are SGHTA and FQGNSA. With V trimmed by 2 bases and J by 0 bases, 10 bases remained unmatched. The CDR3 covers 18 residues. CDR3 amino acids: CASSLYGGGSYSTDTQYF. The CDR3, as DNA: TGTGCCAGCAGCTTATACGGGGGGGGGTCCTACAGCACAGATACGCAGTATTTT.

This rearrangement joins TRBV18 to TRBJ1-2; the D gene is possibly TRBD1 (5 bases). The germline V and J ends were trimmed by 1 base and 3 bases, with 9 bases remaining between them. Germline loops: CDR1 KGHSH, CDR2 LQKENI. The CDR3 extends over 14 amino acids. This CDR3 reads CASSPQGIDYGYTF. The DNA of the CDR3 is TGTGCCAGCTCACCACAGGGGATTGACTATGGCTACACCTTC. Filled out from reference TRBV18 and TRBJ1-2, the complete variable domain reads NAGVMQNPRHLVRRRGQEARLRCSPMKGHSHVYWYRQLPEEGLKFMVYLQKENIIDESGMPKERFSAEFPKEGPSILRIQQVVRGDSAAYFCASSPQGIDYGYTFGSGTRLTVV.